This is a list of T cell receptor beta chains from one sample in a study of regulatory T cells in long-lasting Graves disease. TCRdb analysed the multiplex PCR reads with MiXCR anew, one entry per CDR3 protein. The sample lists some 370,000 distinct CDR3 sequences, 10% to 15% occurring once. In addition, the sample was reused for a study of T cells in Graves' hyperthyroidism and ophthalmopathy.

The sequencing used peripheral blood mononuclear cells (PBMCs), collected at new diagnosis, from a patient treated with antithyroid drugs. These TCRs come from a woman between 18 and 29 years old with Graves disease. Each CDR3 is given with its conserved first and last residue. Each record gives: V gene, CDR3 protein.

V: TRBV2; CDR3: CASSEGSGGYTF
V: TRBV12-3/TRBV12-4; CDR3: CASSGGLAGTDTQYF
V: TRBV11-3; CDR3: CASSLDSLRGSPYNEQFF
V: TRBV11-2; CDR3: CASSLAGTENYGYTF
V: TRBV20-1; CDR3: CSARELTGPRVETQYF
V: TRBV7-3; CDR3: CASSSTGEGVEAFF
V: TRBV10-3; CDR3: CAISEGRGRMNTEAFF
V: TRBV29-1; CDR3: CSVEEGRASSCNEQFF
V: TRBV25-1; CDR3: CASSDEIQIRDRGDEQFF
V: TRBV27; CDR3: CGSSRYSSYNEQFF
V: TRBV18; CDR3: CASSPDNRGINTGELFF
V: TRBV11-1; CDR3: CASSFPGGLGRNEQFF
V: TRBV9; CDR3: CASSGRLGYTF
V: TRBV29-1; CDR3: CSVAPGQGGNTIYF
V: TRBV7-9; CDR3: CASSARGTDTQYF
V: TRBV29-1; CDR3: CSVGLGTEAFF
V: TRBV7-8; CDR3: CASSLGLAGAAEQYF
V: TRBV18; CDR3: CASSPFLGTGSYGYTF
V: TRBV7-2; CDR3: CASRMDPLGLNTEAFF
V: TRBV28; CDR3: CASPGPGSYEQYF
V: TRBV14; CDR3: CASSQGRLDTQYF
V: TRBV12-3/TRBV12-4; CDR3: CASSLDRVAAFF
V: TRBV12-3/TRBV12-4; CDR3: CASSHKRPNEKLFF
V: TRBV7-9; CDR3: CASSLPGTGDEKLFF
V: TRBV3-1; CDR3: CASSQAGGAYGYTF
V: TRBV10-1; CDR3: CASSALGGGWETQYF
V: TRBV12-3/TRBV12-4; CDR3: CASRDPRATDTQYF
V: TRBV20-1; CDR3: CSARDAGLSNQPQHF
V: TRBV6-2/TRBV6-3; CDR3: CASSYSAGIKDEQYF
V: TRBV10-3; CDR3: CAISDEGVDTIYF
V: TRBV5-1; CDR3: CASSFTRTSGGDNEQFF
V: TRBV2; CDR3: CVSSEAEDYGYTF
V: TRBV20-1; CDR3: CRASGDEQFF
V: TRBV7-2; CDR3: CASSLTRPGRYDLNTEAFF
V: TRBV24-1; CDR3: CATSENRGRDTGELFF
V: TRBV6-1; CDR3: CASTLGGGGEQFF